The text below deals with one T cell receptor (beta chain). The antigen remains undetermined. The data stem from a study of CD8+ T cells in alopecia areata. Study context: Tofacitinib administration to treated patients was oral, at 5 to 10 mg twice daily. After 6 to 18 months of tofacitinib, follow-up continued 6 months off drug. Study results and limitations: Affected scalp, especially in alopecia totalis/universalis, had a higher clonality than normal scalp did.

Reverse transcribed after extraction, RNA yielded cDNA as the sequencing template. Clones were read by immunoSEQ multiplex PCR, and TCRdb kept only the in-frame ones, dropping some. The top ten clones hold 0.95% to 1.5% of a sample with roughly 250,000 clones, about two thirds of them seen once. The CDR3 is 13 residues long. V gave up 4 bases and J gave up 10 bases, with 14 bases separating them. Per the germline V gene, CDR1 is SGHVS and CDR2 is FQNEAQ. Specimen: CD4+ T cells sorted from blood, collected at week 0. The sequence was collected from a human donor with alopecia areata. The rearrangement joins TRBV7-8 to TRBJ2-1, with D perhaps matching TRBD1 or TRBD2 (7 bases each). The CDR3, as DNA: TGTGCCAGCAGCTCAGGGGGGGCACGGGAGCAGTTCTTC. Encoded protein: CASSSGGAREQFF.